This T cell receptor (beta chain) is from a study of OX40 agonist ivuxolimab in advanced cancers. For context, the study as a whole: The costimulatory receptor OX40 (CD134) was targeted by ivuxolimab, a fully human IgG2 agonistic monoclonal antibody. Intravenous ivuxolimab was administered to patients every 2 weeks at six dose levels: 0.01, 0.1, 0.3, 1.5, 3 and 10 mg/kg. Among the roughly 52 dose-escalation patients, around 19 had hepatocellular carcinoma, 15 or so melanoma, 9 renal cell carcinoma and 9 head and neck cancer. A male proportion of roughly 80% and a mean age of roughly 58 years, ranging from about 20 to 85, were recorded for the dose-escalation cohort. Prior anti-PD-1, anti-PD-L1 or anti-CTLA-4 therapy was permitted, and approximately 40% of dose-escalation patients had received checkpoint inhibitors. Partial responses occurred in three dose-escalation patients, of whom one had hepatocellular carcinoma and two had cutaneous melanoma. The purpose of peripheral TCRbeta sequencing was to test whether ivuxolimab changed TCR sequence diversity and led to clonal T-cell expansion. The paper describes the monotherapy dose-escalation part (N of about 47 patients) of the phase I trial of ivuxolimab. The study at large found these results: The antigen specificity of the clonally expanded peripheral T cells was not determined. In partial responders in the 0.1-3.0 mg/kg groups, normalized peripheral clonal expansion was found to be among the lowest, especially among CD8+ T cells. After ivuxolimab, CD8+ T cells had more expanded clones than CD4+ T cells on average. Low levels of normalized T-cell clonal expansion were also seen in some patients who did not respond. At doses of 0.1 to 3.0 mg/kg, clonal expansion of both CD4+ and CD8+ blood T cells was observed from baseline to week 6.

Patients with a history of autoimmune disease or receiving systemic immunosuppression were excluded from the trial. Peripheral blood for TCR sequencing was collected from all dose cohorts at baseline, on cycle 4 day 1, and on cycle 7 day 1. Samples were obtained from an open-label, multicenter, first-in-human phase I dose-escalation trial of ivuxolimab. Adults with locally advanced or metastatic melanoma, renal cell, hepatocellular, or head and neck squamous cell carcinoma were enrolled in the trial. Before TCR sequencing, CD4+ T cells and CD8+ T cells from peripheral blood were sorted into separate populations. V lost 5 bases and J lost 7 bases, and the count of bases not matched to a germline gene is 8. The germline V gene supplies CDR1 SGHAT and CDR2 FQNNGV. The CDR3 goes from the cysteine to the phenylalanine over 15 residues. Left in the record is the CDR3 DNA by itself, 45 bases read in frame from the first base.

To sequence the TCRbeta CDR3 region, genomic DNA was isolated from the sorted cells. The immunoSEQ Assay was used to sequence the TCRbeta CDR3 regions. TCRdb retrieved this table from immuneACCESS and kept in-frame rearrangements only. Not all clones are present; in checked studies, unresolved V genes account for under half, and no reason is known for the remainder. Recorded for this sample are about 100,000 clones; around 91% of them occurred a single time. 0.16% of the sample is in the top ten clones. A note on this clone: What this receptor recognizes is not known. One base away there is no much larger clone; base qualities are not given.

Sequences were derived from CD4+ or CD8+ T cells sorted from blood, sampled in a trial of the OX40 agonist ivuxolimab. The chain is made from TRBV11-2 and TRBJ1-6, and 7 bases in between align with TRBD1. The source of this sequence is an adult with an advanced solid tumor such as melanoma, head and neck, liver or kidney cancer. The bases read TGTGCCAGCAGCAGAGACAGGGTGGGGAATTCACCCCTCCACTTT. It specifies CASSRDRVGNSPLHF.